Reported below is one TCR beta chain. In germline, CDR1 is SGHNT, CDR2 YYREEE (reference sequence). CDR3 length: 12 amino acids. The V and J ends lost 4 bases and 2 bases respectively, with 5 bases between them. These data belong to a study of CD8 T cells in Susac syndrome. Reverse transcription of roughly 0.45 to 1 ug RNA was performed with random hexamers. One entry per CDR3 protein, called by TCRdb with MiXCR from the immunoSEQ multiplex PCR reads. The sample shows about 150,000 distinct CDR3 sequences, approximately 96% of them seen only once. V and J are TRBV5-4 and TRBJ2-3; D is unresolved. Sequences were obtained from CD4+ T cells from PBMCs. The sequence was collected from a human donor with multiple sclerosis. The CDR3 protein is CASSVDTDTQYF. CDR3 coding DNA: TGTGCCAGCAGCGTGGACACAGATACGCAGTATTTT.